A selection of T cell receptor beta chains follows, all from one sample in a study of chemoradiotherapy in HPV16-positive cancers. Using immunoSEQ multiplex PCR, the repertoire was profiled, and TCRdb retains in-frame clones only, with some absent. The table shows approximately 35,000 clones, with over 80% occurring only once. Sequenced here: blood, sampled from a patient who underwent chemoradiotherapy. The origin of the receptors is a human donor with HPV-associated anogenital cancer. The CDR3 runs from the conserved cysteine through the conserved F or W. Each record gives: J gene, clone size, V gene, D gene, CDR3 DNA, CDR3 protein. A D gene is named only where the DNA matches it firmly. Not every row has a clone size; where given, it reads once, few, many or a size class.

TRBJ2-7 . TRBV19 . TGTGCCAGTAGCCGAGGGACCGGCAGCTCCTACGAGCAGTACTTC CASSRGTGSSYEQYF
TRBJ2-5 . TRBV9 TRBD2 TGTGCCAGCAGCGTAGAGGCGGGGGGGCCCTGGGAGACCCAGTACTTC CASSVEAGGPWETQYF
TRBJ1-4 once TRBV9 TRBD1 TGTGCCAGCAGCGTAGGAGACAGGGGTGTCACAACTAATGAAAAACTGTTTTTT CASSVGDRGVTTNEKLFF
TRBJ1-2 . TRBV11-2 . TGTGCCAGCAGCTTAAGGGCCGGGGTACTTTATGGCTACACCTTC CASSLRAGVLYGYTF
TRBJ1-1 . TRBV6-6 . TGTGCCATTGATCTGGGGGTTAACACTGAAGCTTTCTTT CAIDLGVNTEAFF
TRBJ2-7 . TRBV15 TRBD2 TGTGCCACCAGCAGGGGAGGACTAGACTCCTACGAGCAGTACTTC CATSRGGLDSYEQYF
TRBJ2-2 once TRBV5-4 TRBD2 TGTGCCAGCAGCTTGACTAGCGGGGGGGCCGTGACCGGGGAGCTGTTTTTT CASSLTSGGAVTGELFF
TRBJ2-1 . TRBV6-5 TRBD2 TGTGCCAGCAGTTCACATAGCGGGGGACCCTACAATGAGCAGTTCTTC CASSSHSGGPYNEQFF
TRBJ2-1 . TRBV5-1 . TGCGCCAGCAGCCTACGGGGTGAATTGTACAATGAGCAGTTCTTC CASSLRGELYNEQFF
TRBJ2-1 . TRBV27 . TGTGCCAGCAGCCAGAACGGGCCCCTTAGGCAGTTCTTC CASSQNGPLRQFF
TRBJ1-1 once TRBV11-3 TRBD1 TGTGCCAGCAGCTTAGCGACAGGGCCAAGAGGTACTGAAGCTTTCTTT CASSLATGPRGTEAFF
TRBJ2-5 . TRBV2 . TGTGCCAGCAGTGACCAGGGAGAAGAGACCCAGTACTTC CASSDQGEETQYF
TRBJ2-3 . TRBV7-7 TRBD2 TGTGCCAGCAGCTTCTGGGTAGCGGGGGGGCAAAGGCAGTATTTT CASSFWVAGGQRQYF
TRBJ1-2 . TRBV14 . TGTGCCAGCAGCCAAGATCGAAGGGCAGGGGCGAACCTCTATGGCTACACCTTC CASSQDRRAGANLYGYTF
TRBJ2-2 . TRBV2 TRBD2 TGTGCCAGCAGAACTAGCGGGGGCCTACCGAACACCGGGGAGCTGTTTTTT CASRTSGGLPNTGELFF
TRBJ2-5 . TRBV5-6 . TGTGCCAGCAGCTTGTACCCAGTAGTTGAACGGACCCAGTACTTC CASSLYPVVERTQYF
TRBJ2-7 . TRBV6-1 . TGTGCCAGCAGTGAAGGGGCAGGGGGGTCCTACGAGCAGTACTTC CASSEGAGGSYEQYF
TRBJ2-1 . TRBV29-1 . TGCAGCGTTCCCTTGGGGGGCTACAATGAGCAGTTCTTC CSVPLGGYNEQFF
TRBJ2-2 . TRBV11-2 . TGTGCCAGCAGCTTATTGCAGCCATGGGGCGGGGAGCTGTTTTTT CASSLLQPWGGELFF
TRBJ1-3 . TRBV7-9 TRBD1 TGTGCCAGCAGCTTAGTTGGGACAGTTGGAAACACCATATATTTT CASSLVGTVGNTIYF
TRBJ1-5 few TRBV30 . TGTGCCTGGAGTACCCGGGACATTCTCCAGCCCCAGCATTTT CAWSTRDILQPQHF
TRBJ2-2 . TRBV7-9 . TGTGCCAGCAGCCGCCAAACCGGGGAGCTGTTTTTT CASSRQTGELFF
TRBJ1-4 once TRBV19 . TGTGCCAGCCACACCAACAGGGATCGTGAAAAACTGTTTTTT CASHTNRDREKLFF
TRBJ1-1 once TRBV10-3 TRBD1 TGTGCCATCTCAGGTGGACAGGGAGTGAACACTGAAGCTTTCTTT CAISGGQGVNTEAFF
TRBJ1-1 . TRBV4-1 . TGCGCCAGCAGCCAAGGGACAGCGCGGTGGGACACTGAAGCTTTCTTT CASSQGTARWDTEAFF
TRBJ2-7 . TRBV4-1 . TGCGCCAGCAGCCCTACGGGGTCAACCTACGAGCAGTACTTC CASSPTGSTYEQYF
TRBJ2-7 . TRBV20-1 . TGCAGTGCTGGGGACCCCTACGAGCAGTACTTC CSAGDPYEQYF
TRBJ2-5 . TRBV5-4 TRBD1 TGTGCCAGCAGCCCTAGGACAGGGGATGGGCAAGAGACCCAGTACTTC CASSPRTGDGQETQYF
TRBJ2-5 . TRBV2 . TGTGCCAGCAGGGGAGATGGACAGAGAGAGACCCAGTACTTC CASRGDGQRETQYF
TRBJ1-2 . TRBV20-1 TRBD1 TGCAGTGCGCGGACAGGGTCCGGCTACACCTTC CSARTGSGYTF
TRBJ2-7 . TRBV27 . TGTGCCAGCAGTTCCCGAACCTACGAGCAGTACTTC CASSSRTYEQYF
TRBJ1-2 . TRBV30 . TGTGCCTGGAGCCGTACCCGAGTAGGGGGCTACACCTTC CAWSRTRVGGYTF
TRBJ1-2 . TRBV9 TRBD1 TGTGCCAGCAGCACCCCGGGACAGGGCTATGGCTACACCTTC CASSTPGQGYGYTF
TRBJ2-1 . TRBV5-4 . TGTGCCAGCAGCCGCTTTAAGACAGGACACAATGAGCAGTTCTTC CASSRFKTGHNEQFF
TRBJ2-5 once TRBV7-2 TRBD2 TGTGCCAGCAGCTTAGGACTAGCGGGGGGCCAAGAGACCCAGTACTTC CASSLGLAGGQETQYF
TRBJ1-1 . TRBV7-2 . TGTGCCAGCACCTCGGACCCGAACACTGAAGCTTTCTTT CASTSDPNTEAFF
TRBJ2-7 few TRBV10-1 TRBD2 TGCGCCAGCCACTCCGGGAGGACCTTGAGGGAGCAGTACTTC CASHSGRTLREQYF
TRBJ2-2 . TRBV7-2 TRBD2 TGTGCCAGCAGCTTAGGACTAGCGGGGCCGCGGGGGGAGCTGTTTTTT CASSLGLAGPRGELFF
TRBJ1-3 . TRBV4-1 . TGCGCCAGCAGCCAAGAAGTGACAAGAAACACCATATATTTT CASSQEVTRNTIYF
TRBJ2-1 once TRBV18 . TGTGCCAGCTCACCAGGGCCACGGGTGCATGAGCAGTTCTTC CASSPGPRVHEQFF
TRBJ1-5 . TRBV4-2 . TGTGCCAGCAGCCAAGAACACAGCAATCAGCCCCAGCATTTT CASSQEHSNQPQHF
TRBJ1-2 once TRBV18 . TGTGCCAGCTCACCACCGGGGGCACCCGCCTATGGCTACACCTTC CASSPPGAPAYGYTF
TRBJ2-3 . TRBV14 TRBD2 TGTGCCAGCAGCATGGGGGGGGCAGATACGCAGTATTTT CASSMGGADTQYF
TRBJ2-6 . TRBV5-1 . TGCGCCAGCAGCTTAATGAGCTCTGGGGCCAACGTCCTGACTTTC CASSLMSSGANVLTF
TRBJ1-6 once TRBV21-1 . TGTGCCAGCAGCGAAAGTGGTTCAGGGACGGATAATTCACCCCTCCACTTT CASSESGSGTDNSPLHF
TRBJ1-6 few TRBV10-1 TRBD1 TGCGCCAGGCGACAGGGGGATAATTCACCCCTCCACTTT CARRQGDNSPLHF
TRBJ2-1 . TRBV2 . TGTGCCAGCAGCCTAAACAGGGCAGCCTACAATGAGCAGTTCTTC CASSLNRAAYNEQFF
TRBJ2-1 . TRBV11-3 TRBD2 TGTGCCAGCAGCTTCGGGACTAGCGGGGGGGGCAGCTCCTACAATGAGCAGTTCTTC CASSFGTSGGGSSYNEQFF
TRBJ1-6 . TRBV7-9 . TGTGCCAGCGGCTCGGACGTCCGTAGTTCACCCCTCCACTTT CASGSDVRSSPLHF
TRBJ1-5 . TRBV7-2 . TGTGCCAGCAGCTTCAATAGCAATCAGCCCCAGCATTTT CASSFNSNQPQHF
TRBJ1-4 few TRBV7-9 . TGTGCCAGCAGCTTAGACGGGGAGAGGGAAAAACTGTTTTTT CASSLDGEREKLFF